The 20 T cell receptor beta chains in this list originate from one sample, sequenced in a study of neurological immune-mediated disorders. TCRdb independently ran MiXCR on the 5' RACE reads; one entry per CDR3 protein. The sample lists roughly 48,000 distinct CDR3 sequences; less than 6% were seen once. Sequencing was carried out using CD4+ T cells from blood. Every receptor here comes from a woman aged 18-29 years with multiple sclerosis.

The V call is TRBV19, the J call TRBJ1-2, with D unresolved. The CDR3 has 15 residues. CDR1 and CDR2 from the germline V gene are LNHDA and SQIVND (reference sequence). Trimming left V 0 bases short and J 2 bases short, with 10 bases between. This CDR3 is CASSIDASGNYGYTF. The CDR3 coding sequence is TGTGCCAGTAGTATAGATGCCTCTGGGAACTATGGCTACACCTTC.

In its sample, this clonotype was seen many times. The chain combines TRBV9 with TRBJ2-3, with 9 bases aligning to TRBD2. Germline CDR1 SGDLS, CDR2 YYNGEE. The CDR3 totals 15 residues. V lost 4 bases, J lost 1 base, and 4 bases stayed unmatched. The CDR3 region is CASSLIAGGTDTQYF. The CDR3 bases are TGTGCCAGCAGCTTAATAGCGGGAGGCACAGATACGCAGTATTTT.

This clonotype was observed once. In DNA form, the CDR3 reads TGTGCCAGCAGGGCAGGGGTCTACGAGCAGTACTTC. This translates into CASRAGVYEQYF. The chain is built from TRBV6-2 or TRBV6-3 and TRBJ2-7; maybe TRBD1 (6 bases). The CDR3 is made up of 12 amino acids. The V gene's germline CDR1 is MNHEY and CDR2 SVGEGT. Trimming left V 6 bases short and J 3 bases short, with 9 bases between.

This clonotype was detected ten times or more. This rearrangement joins TRBV5-1 to TRBJ2-5, with 8 bases identical to TRBD2. The V and J ends lost 0 bases and 2 bases, in that order; junction bases with no gene match: 3. Looked up from germline, CDR1 is SGHRS and CDR2 is YFSETQ. CDR3 length equals 15 residues. The CDR3 coding sequence is TGCGCCAGCAGCTTGGATAGCGGGGTTCAAGAGACCCAGTACTTC. Translation: CASSLDSGVQETQYF.

This clonotype was observed at least ten times. The rearrangement uses TRBV7-2 and TRBJ1-4; the D is unclear. Looked up from germline, CDR1 is SGHTA and CDR2 is FQGNSA. V was cut by 3 bases and J by 7 bases, with 9 bases left in between. The CDR3 is 13 amino acids. In DNA, the CDR3 is TGTGCCAGCAGCTTCGGACTGTTTGAAAAACTGTTTTTT. Protein product: CASSFGLFEKLFF.

V gene TRBV10-2 combines with J gene TRBJ1-2; D unresolved. The CDR3 loop spans 15 amino acids. Trimming left V 2 bases short and J 5 bases short, with 15 bases between. CDR1 and CDR2 (germline): WSHSY, SAAADI. CDR3 nucleotide sequence: TGCGCCAGCAGTGAGCCGATCCCCCCGAGTTATGGCTACACCTTC. This encodes CASSEPIPPSYGYTF.

This clonotype has at least ten counts. The chain has TRBV12-3 or TRBV12-4 and TRBJ2-2; no clear D. The CDR3 is 16 amino acids. Trimming removed 7 bases at V and 0 bases at J, with 15 bases between. CDR3 protein: CASNWGGVTNTGELFF. The CDR3 coding sequence is TGTGCCAGCAACTGGGGTGGGGTTACGAACACCGGGGAGCTGTTTTTT.

This clonotype was seen repeatedly, ten times or more. This rearrangement joins TRBV7-6 to TRBJ2-7, with 11 bases fitting TRBD2. J lost 6 bases, V lost 5 bases, and 9 bases had no gene match. In germline, CDR1 is SGHVS, CDR2 FNYEAQ. The CDR3 extends over 15 amino acids. DNA of the CDR3: TGTGCCAGCAGCAAGACGGGGACTAGCGGTTCCGAGCAGTACTTC. Translated: CASSKTGTSGSEQYF.

This clonotype was counted ten times or more. The V call is TRBV6-5, the J call TRBJ2-4; TRBD1 or TRBD2 may be the D gene (5 bases each). The CDR3 loop spans 13 amino acids. Germline V lookup: CDR1 MNHEY, CDR2 SVGAGI. The ends were cut back, 8 bases at V and 5 bases at J, with 13 bases in the middle. CDR3 bases: TGTGCCAGCGCCAGAGGGGCAGAAAACATTCAGTACTTC. The encoded protein is CASARGAENIQYF.

This clonotype has a count of ten or more. This rearrangement joins TRBV25-1 to TRBJ1-6; D is possibly TRBD1 (6 bases). The germline gives CDR1 MGHDK, CDR2 SYGVNS. There are 16 residues in the CDR3. Between the trimmed V and J ends, which lost 6 bases and 0 bases, there was a span of 12 bases. The CDR3 protein is CASRETGSSYNSPLHF. The CDR3 nucleotides are TGTGCCAGCAGAGAGACAGGAAGCTCCTATAATTCACCCCTCCACTTT.

This clonotype has ten or more counts. This chain links TRBV6-5 with TRBJ1-2; 7 bases align to TRBD1. The CDR3 extends over 17 amino acids. The germline V gene has CDR1 MNHEY and CDR2 SVGAGI. Trimming at V came to 3 bases and at J to 7 bases, leaving 17 bases not matched to a gene. The DNA for the CDR3 is TGTGCCAGCAGTTATCACCGAACGGGACAGTTTAGTGGTGGCTACACCTTC. This gives the protein CASSYHRTGQFSGGYTF.

This clonotype was counted at least ten times. The V gene is TRBV28, the J gene TRBJ2-1, with TRBD2 matching 11 bases. V lost 7 bases and J lost 6; bases outside the gene matches: 8. Germline V CDR1 and CDR2: MDHEN, SYDVKM. The CDR3 spans 15 residues. CDR3 nucleotide sequence: TGTGCCAGCACCAGACGGCTAGCGGGGGGCAATGAGCAGTTCTTC. Translation gives CASTRRLAGGNEQFF.

This clonotype was observed a few times. The V call is TRBV27, the J call TRBJ2-3, with a weak D call TRBD2 (6 bases). This CDR3 is built from 19 residues. The germline gives CDR1 MNHEY, CDR2 SMNVEV (reference sequence). Deletions cut 0 bases from V and 0 bases from J, with 19 bases between. The CDR3 sequence is CASSLSPGVGSFSTDTQYF. The CDR3 DNA reads TGTGCCAGCAGTTTATCTCCGGGGGTGGGGTCTTTTAGCACAGATACGCAGTATTTT.

This clonotype was found many times. CDR3 in amino acids: CASSRGGAYEQYV. CDR3 nucleotide sequence: TGTGCCAGCTCCCGCGGGGGGGCCTACGAGCAGTACGTC. The rearrangement joins TRBV6-5 to TRBJ2-7, with 9 bases fitting TRBD2. Germline lookup yields CDR1 MNHEY and CDR2 SVGAGI. The CDR3 extends over 13 amino acids. The trim removed 8 bases at V and 2 bases at J, leaving 4 bases unmatched.

The table lists this clonotype with many counts. This sequence may be a read error, since a much larger clone differs from it by one base. The chain is built from TRBV7-2 and TRBJ2-7; D gene uncertain. Trimming removed 4 bases from V and 9 bases from J, with 10 bases in between. In germline, CDR1 is SGHTA, CDR2 FQGNSA. The CDR3 loop spans 11 amino acids. The CDR3 is CASSSAKPQYF. In nucleotides, the CDR3 is TGTGCCAGCAGCTCCGCCAAGCCGCAGTACTTC.

This clonotype occurred many times. The genes are TRBV29-1 and TRBJ2-7; possibly TRBD1 or TRBD2 for D (7 bases each). This CDR3 is built from 15 residues. The V and J ends lost 6 bases and 2 bases respectively, with 20 bases between them. Germline V lookup: CDR1 SQVTM, CDR2 ANQGSEA. The CDR3 DNA reads TGCAGCGTCGGGGGGACAGTATCCCAAACCTACGAGCAGTACTTC. It translates to CSVGGTVSQTYEQYF.

The chain has TRBV30 and TRBJ1-4, with D possibly being TRBD1 (6 bases). There are 15 residues in the CDR3. Trimming shortened V by 8 bases and J by 8 bases, and 24 bases separated the two germline ends. Germline CDR1 reads GTSNPN; CDR2 reads SVGIG (reference sequence). The CDR3 sequence is CAGTPPGAQREKLFF. The CDR3 DNA follows: TGTGCCGGGACCCCCCCAGGGGCCCAACGGGAAAAACTGTTTTTT.

This clonotype has more than one count but fewer than ten. This rearrangement joins TRBV20-1 to TRBJ2-1; tentatively, D is TRBD2 (5 bases). Trimming took off 2 bases at V and 5 bases at J, with 13 bases between the two ends. This CDR3 spans 14 amino acids. The germline CDR1 and CDR2 sequences are DFQATT and SNEGSKA (reference sequence). In DNA form, the CDR3 reads TGCAGTGCTAGAAGATGGGGAGAGAACAATGAGCAGTTCTTC. Encoded protein: CSARRWGENNEQFF.

This clonotype was seen ten or more times. The gene calls are TRBV18 and TRBJ1-1; a possible D gene is TRBD1 (6 bases). Between the trimmed V and J ends, which lost 2 bases and 2 bases, there was a span of 9 bases. The CDR3 sequence is 14 residues long. Germline loops: CDR1 KGHSH, CDR2 LQKENI. The CDR3 DNA sequence: TGTGCCAGCTCACCAGGGACAAGAAACACTGAAGCTTTCTTT. Translation: CASSPGTRNTEAFF.

This clonotype was detected many times. This chain joins TRBV29-1 and TRBJ2-3; D might be TRBD1 (6 bases). V lost 3 bases and J lost 9, with 16 bases in between. The germline CDR1 and CDR2 sequences are SQVTM and ANQGSEA. This CDR3 comprises 13 residues. For the CDR3, the DNA is TGCAGCGTTGATTGGGGGCTGAAGGACACGCAGTATTTT. This codes for CSVDWGLKDTQYF.